The 5 T cell receptor beta chains below were found in one sample sequenced in a study of blood T cell repertoires in COVID-19. TCRdb's table, derived via immunoSEQ multiplex PCR, lists solely in-frame clones and lacks some. The data show hundreds of thousands of clones, about 90% seen once. Sequencing was done on a sample of peripheral blood. The receptors come from a woman aged 50 to 65 who had recovered from COVID-19.

The V gene is TRBV7-2, the J gene TRBJ2-7; 12 nucleotides line up with TRBD2. Germline-derived CDR1 and CDR2 are SGHTA and FQGNSA. This CDR3 is 18 amino acids long. Germline trimming cut 0 bases from V and 3 bases from J; bases unmatched to any gene: 9. CDR3: CASSLAPPQLAGGYEQYF. In DNA, the CDR3 is TGTGCCAGCAGCTTAGCCCCACCCCAACTAGCGGGAGGCTACGAGCAGTACTTC. The full variable domain, in which reference TRBV7-2 and TRBJ2-7 provide the parts outside the CDR3, is GAGVSQSPSNKVTEKGKDVELRCDPISGHTALYWYRQSLGQGLEFLIYFQGNSAPDKSGLPSDRFSAERTGGSVSTLTIQRTQQEDSAVYLCASSLAPPQLAGGYEQYFGPGTRLTVT.

The gene calls are TRBV15 and TRBJ1-4; 8 bases line up with TRBD1. J lost 12 bases, V lost 3 bases, and 6 bases had no gene match. Germline V CDR1 and CDR2: LNHNV, YYDKDF (reference sequence). This CDR3 has 13 amino acids. The CDR3 nucleotides read TGTGCCACCAGCAGTAACAGGGGGACGCAACTGTTTTTT. Its protein product is CATSSNRGTQLFF. Complete variable domain (other parts from reference TRBV15 and TRBJ1-4): DAMVIQNPRYQVTQFGKPVTLSCSQTLNHNVMYWYQQKSSQAPKLLFHYYDKDFNNEADTPDNFQSRRPNTSFCFLDIRSPGLGDTAMYLCATSSNRGTQLFFGSGTQLSVL.

The genes are TRBV6-5 and TRBJ1-6; D is perhaps TRBD1 (6 bases). The CDR3 has 14 residues. CDR1 MNHEY and CDR2 SVGAGI come from the germline V gene. V was trimmed by 7 bases and J by 7 bases, leaving 14 bases between them. CDR3 loop: CASTYREKNSPLHF. The CDR3 DNA follows: TGTGCCAGCACCTACAGGGAGAAAAATTCACCCCTCCACTTT.

In DNA form, the CDR3 reads TGTGCCAGCAGCTTGGAAGTACAGGCTGGAAACACCATATATTTT. As protein: CASSLEVQAGNTIYF. This rearrangement joins TRBV5-4 to TRBJ1-3, with TRBD1 as a possible D gene (5 bases). The CDR3 extends over 15 amino acids. CDR1 SGHNT and CDR2 YYREEE come from the germline V gene (reference sequence). Trimming took 0 bases from V and 2 from J, leaving 9 bases between them.

This chain links TRBV4-3 with TRBJ1-2, with D possibly being TRBD1 (5 bases). The CDR3 is 15 amino acids. Trimming cost V 0 bases and J 3 bases, with 11 bases left between them. Germline loops: CDR1 LGHNA, CDR2 YSLEER. This chain's CDR3 is CASSQDSGPYYGYTF. DNA of the CDR3: TGCGCCAGCAGCCAAGACTCAGGGCCGTACTATGGCTACACCTTC.